These 10 T cell receptor beta chains were sequenced from one sample in a study of radiotherapy plus CTLA-4 blockade in lung cancer. Clones were read by immunoSEQ multiplex PCR, and TCRdb kept only the in-frame ones, dropping some. The table records about 60,000 clones, approximately 82% of them present only once. The sample here was peripheral blood, taken from a patient treated with radiotherapy plus ipilimumab. Receptor source: a human donor with non-small cell lung cancer who had a partial response to radiotherapy plus ipilimumab.

The chain uses TRBV6-1 and TRBJ2-1, with 10 bases lining up with TRBD1. With 4 bases clipped from V and 6 bases from J, the junction kept 9 bases outside the gene matches. The length of the CDR3 is 16 residues. Per the germline V gene, CDR1 is MNHNS and CDR2 is SASEGT. The CDR3 loop reads CASSGFGTGVFNEQFF. Written as DNA, the CDR3 is TGTGCCAGCAGTGGATTCGGGACAGGGGTCTTCAATGAGCAGTTCTTC.

V and J are TRBV21-1 and TRBJ1-2; the D call TRBD1 from the table was never checked on the DNA. TRBV21-1 is deemed a pseudogene. The CDR3 consists of 16 residues. The CDR3 DNA reads TGTGCCAGCAGCAAATTACAGGGAAGGGGCTCAACTGGCTACACCTTC. Its protein product is CASSKLQGRGSTGYTF.

This chain joins TRBV7-2 and TRBJ2-1; 9 bases are a match to TRBD1. From germline, CDR1 is SGHTA and CDR2 FQGNSA. The J segment lost 5 bases and the V segment lost 2 bases, leaving 4 bases of the junction unmatched. The CDR3 contains 15 residues. CDR3 coding DNA: TGTGCCAGCAGCTTAACCGGGACAGGGCACAATGAGCAGTTCTTC. It encodes CASSLTGTGHNEQFF.

The V gene is TRBV5-4, the J gene TRBJ1-2, with a tentative D call TRBD1 (5 bases). The CDR3 is 14 amino acids. Trimming shortened V by 6 bases and J by 0 bases, and 12 bases separated the two germline ends. Germline loops: CDR1 SGHNT, CDR2 YYREEE (reference sequence). In DNA, the CDR3 is TGTGCCAGCATCCCCGGGGGAGCTAACTATGGCTACACCTTC. It translates to CASIPGGANYGYTF.

J is TRBJ1-1 and V is TRBV7-2; D is unclear. This CDR3 has 15 amino acids. Trimming pared 5 bases from V and 0 bases from J, leaving 13 bases between. Germline V gene sequence: CDR1 SGHTA, CDR2 FQGNSA. The CDR3 coding sequence is TGTGCCAGCAGCCTAGGAGGAACTATGAACACTGAAGCTTTCTTT. Its protein product is CASSLGGTMNTEAFF.

The rearrangement uses TRBV7-3 and TRBJ2-2, with D unresolved. CDR1 is SGHTA and CDR2 is FQGTGA in the germline V gene. V was trimmed by 0 bases and J by 10 bases, leaving 9 bases between them. The CDR3 has 13 amino acids. The CDR3 reads CASSLTMRSELFF. CDR3 nucleotides: TGTGCCAGCAGCTTAACGATGCGGTCGGAGCTGTTTTTT.

This chain connects TRBV30 to TRBJ2-7; D gene uncertain. Germline loops: CDR1 GTSNPN, CDR2 SVGIG (reference sequence). V lost 1 base and J 3 bases, leaving 7 bases between the germline ends. CDR3 length equals 12 residues. DNA of the CDR3: TGTGCCTGGAGTGATCAGGACTACGAGCAGTACTTC. It encodes CAWSDQDYEQYF. Full variable domain (missing parts from reference TRBV30 and TRBJ2-7): SQTIHQWPATLVQPVGSPLSLECTVEGTSNPNLYWYRQAAGRGLQLLFYSVGIGQISSEVPQNLSASRPQDRQFILSSKKLLLSDSGFYLCAWSDQDYEQYFGPGTRLTVT.

This clone was recorded once. The V and J genes are TRBV7-2 and TRBJ2-3; 8 nucleotides match TRBD2. Germline V gene lookup returns CDR1 SGHTA and CDR2 FQGNSA. The V segment lost 4 bases and the J segment 0 bases; nucleotides outside the gene matches: 12. CDR3 length: 18 amino acids. In DNA, the CDR3 is TGTGCCAGCAGCTCTCCCGGCGGACCTAGCGGGAGCACAGATACGCAGTATTTT. This translates into CASSSPGGPSGSTDTQYF. Complete variable domain (other parts from reference TRBV7-2 and TRBJ2-3): GAGVSQSPSNKVTEKGKDVELRCDPISGHTALYWYRQSLGQGLEFLIYFQGNSAPDKSGLPSDRFSAERTGGSVSTLTIQRTQQEDSAVYLCASSSPGGPSGSTDTQYFGPGTRLTVL.

V gene TRBV27 combines with J gene TRBJ2-1; 10 bases agree with TRBD1. This CDR3 has 14 residues. The V gene end was trimmed by 4 bases and the J gene end by 5 bases; junction bases not matched to a gene: 2. CDR1 is MNHEY, CDR2 SMNVEV, per germline (reference sequence). CDR3 nucleotide sequence: TGTGCCAGCAGTTGGGGGACAGGGGACAATGAGCAGTTCTTC. Protein sequence: CASSWGTGDNEQFF.

This chain joins TRBV18 and TRBJ1-1; D unresolved. V lost 2 bases to trimming and J lost 1 base, with 11 bases between them. The CDR3 sequence is 15 residues long. Per the germline V gene, CDR1 is KGHSH and CDR2 is LQKENI. This chain's CDR3 is CASSPMRAENTEAFF. DNA of the CDR3: TGTGCCAGCTCACCAATGAGGGCAGAGAACACTGAAGCTTTCTTT. The entire variable domain, with the rest obtained from reference TRBV18 and TRBJ1-1, is as follows: NAGVMQNPRHLVRRRGQEARLRCSPMKGHSHVYWYRQLPEEGLKFMVYLQKENIIDESGMPKERFSAEFPKEGPSILRIQQVVRGDSAAYFCASSPMRAENTEAFFGQGTRLTVV.